Below, 8 T cell receptor beta chains from the same sample are listed, as sequenced in a study of beta chain features in type 1 diabetes. Of the isolated RNA, all was reverse transcribed, and so the sequenced material was expressed TCRB transcripts. Profiling relied on immunoSEQ multiplex PCR, and the TCRdb table lists in-frame clones only, not all of them. This sample has 250,000 to 350,000 clones; about 11% occur once, and the top ten carry about 0.015%. The sequenced sample consisted of naive CD4+ T cells from blood. These receptors originate from a woman aged 25 to 39 in good health.

This clone was detected a few times. The chain employs TRBV19 and TRBJ2-3, with a possible D match to TRBD1 (6 bases). The CDR3 contains 18 residues. The germline V gene encodes CDR1 LNHDA and CDR2 SQIVND (reference sequence). V shed 5 bases and J shed 1 base, with 22 bases lying between them. CDR3 residues: CASSPRQDGRHRTDTQYF. The CDR3 coding sequence is TGTGCCAGTAGTCCACGACAGGACGGGCGACACCGCACAGATACGCAGTATTTT.

This clone was seen more than once but under ten times. CDR3 DNA sequence: TGTGCCAGCGGGAATTCCTACAATGAGCAGTTCTTC. This gives the protein CASGNSYNEQFF. V and J are TRBV19 and TRBJ2-1, with TRBD2 as a possible D gene (5 bases). The V gene lost 9 bases and the J gene lost 1 base, with 7 bases spanning the gap. Per germline, CDR1 LNHDA and CDR2 SQIVND (reference sequence). CDR3 length equals 12 residues. Using reference TRBV19 and TRBJ2-1 for the parts outside the CDR3, the full variable domain is DGGITQSPKYLFRKEGQNVTLSCEQNLNHDAMYWYRQDPGQGLRLIYYSQIVNDFQKGDIAEGYSVSREKKESFPLTVTSAQKNPTAFYLCASGNSYNEQFFGPGTRLTVL.

This clone was counted a few times. V and J are TRBV9 and TRBJ2-4, with 8 positions matching TRBD2. Germline CDR1 reads SGDLS; CDR2 reads YYNGEE. This CDR3 is built from 16 residues. The trim removed 0 bases at V and 0 bases at J, leaving 2 bases unmatched. The CDR3 sequence: CASSVEAGVAKNIQYF. CDR3 DNA: TGTGCCAGCAGCGTAGAAGCGGGGGTAGCCAAAAACATTCAGTACTTC.

This clone turned up a few times. This sequence joins TRBV7-9 and TRBJ2-2; TRBD2 aligns across 10 bases. Unmatched junction bases numbered 3, after V lost 3 bases and J lost 5 bases. Germline lookup yields CDR1 SEHNR and CDR2 FQNEAQ (reference sequence). The CDR3 extends over 15 amino acids. The CDR3 region has the DNA TGTGCCAGCAGCTTGCGGACTAGCGGTACCGGGGAGCTGTTTTTT. Encoded protein: CASSLRTSGTGELFF.

This clone was observed a few times. The chain carries TRBV30 and TRBJ2-6; TRBD2 is a possible D gene (5 bases). CDR3 length: 18 amino acids. From germline, CDR1 is GTSNPN and CDR2 SVGIG (reference sequence). V lost 0 bases to trimming and J lost 0 bases, with 15 bases between them. CDR3 residues: CAWSVQWEWGSGANVLTF. The DNA of the CDR3 is TGTGCCTGGAGTGTACAATGGGAGTGGGGCTCTGGGGCCAACGTCCTGACTTTC.

The DNA of the CDR3 is TGTGCCAGCAGTCCCCACCATCTAGCGGGAGGGTACAATGAGCAGTTCTTC. The encoded protein is CASSPHHLAGGYNEQFF. This rearrangement joins TRBV27 to TRBJ2-1; 12 bases align to TRBD2. The CDR3 consists of 17 residues. After removal of 5 bases from V and 4 bases from J, the junction contained 9 bases not matched to a gene. The V gene's germline CDR1 is MNHEY and CDR2 SMNVEV (reference sequence).

In this sample, this clone turned up once. CDR3 sequence: CASSGQGDTGELFF. The CDR3 DNA is TGTGCCAGCTCGGGACAGGGTGATACCGGGGAGCTGTTTTTT. The chain recombines TRBV18 with TRBJ2-2, with 9 bases lining up with TRBD1. CDR3 size: 14 residues. Germline CDR1 and CDR2: KGHSH and LQKENI. Unmatched junction bases numbered 4, after V lost 6 bases and J lost 5 bases.

This clone was found a few times. The gene calls are TRBV4-3 and TRBJ1-3, with D unclear. CDR1 and CDR2 (germline): LGHNA, YSLEER. Trimming left V 0 bases short and J 4 bases short, with 10 bases between. This CDR3 is built from 15 residues. CDR3 protein: CASSQDSGPGNTIYF. DNA of the CDR3: TGCGCCAGCAGCCAAGATAGCGGTCCCGGAAACACCATATATTTT.